This TCR beta chain was captured by sequencing in a study of beta chain features in type 1 diabetes. Notes on the study in general: Naive, central memory and regulatory TCRB repertoires appeared more similar among patients than healthy donors.

The authors reverse transcribed all of the isolated RNA, so sequencing captured expressed TCRB transcripts. Repertoires were generated with immunoSEQ multiplex PCR, while TCRdb's copy carries only in-frame clones and drops some. Counted here are about 620,000 clones, roughly a sixth occurring once; the ten biggest clones make up 0.09% to 0.095%. This clone has a handful of counts. Its antigen is still unknown. The CDR3 length is 16 residues. Looked up from germline, CDR1 is SGHRS and CDR2 is YFSETQ. V was trimmed by 4 bases and J by 0 bases, leaving 16 bases between them. The clonotype originates from a man between 18 and 35 years old in good health. The material sequenced was naive CD4+ T cells from blood. The chain joins TRBV5-1 to TRBJ1-1, with D perhaps TRBD1 (5 bases). The CDR3 bases are TGCGCCAGCAGCCCCCTTTCTGCAGGGATGAACACTGAAGCTTTCTTT. Residues: CASSPLSAGMNTEAFF.